The 29 T cell receptor beta chains listed next were all sequenced from one sample in a study of early T cells in non-severe SARS-CoV-2 infection. One entry per CDR3 protein, called by TCRdb with MiXCR from the 5' RACE reads. The sample records around 61,000 distinct CDR3 sequences, roughly a tenth being singletons. The sequenced sample was whole blood. These receptors all come from an adult who was a healthcare worker with PCR-confirmed SARS-CoV-2 infection or an uninfected control (not recorded which).

This clonotype was detected many times. The chain carries TRBV29-1 and TRBJ2-3; D not resolved. V lost 3 bases to trimming and J lost 0 bases, with 10 bases between them. CDR3 length equals 14 residues. Germline V lookup: CDR1 SQVTM, CDR2 ANQGSEA. CDR3 protein: CSVEVTASTDTQYF. The CDR3 bases are TGCAGCGTTGAGGTGACGGCTAGCACAGATACGCAGTATTTT.

This chain joins TRBV9 and TRBJ1-5; a weak D match, TRBD1 (6 bases). CDR3 length: 14 residues. Between the trimmed V and J ends, which lost 4 bases and 3 bases, there was a span of 11 bases. Germline CDR1 and CDR2: SGDLS and YYNGEE. The CDR3 region is CASSPRGDNQPQHF. CDR3 DNA: TGTGCCAGCAGCCCTAGGGGGGACAATCAGCCCCAGCATTTT.

This clonotype has only a few counts. The CDR3 reads CSVAGGSYEQYF. For the CDR3, the DNA is TGCAGCGTTGCCGGGGGCTCCTACGAGCAGTACTTC. The chain employs TRBV29-1 and TRBJ2-7, with a tentative D call TRBD2 (6 bases). The CDR3 has 12 residues. Trimming shortened V by 4 bases and J by 0 bases, and 7 bases separated the two germline ends. Per the germline V gene, CDR1 is SQVTM and CDR2 is ANQGSEA.

In this sample, this clonotype turned up a few times. The DNA of the CDR3 is TGCAGCGTTATGGATCTAGAGACCCAGTACTTC. Amino acids: CSVMDLETQYF. The chain is built from TRBV29-1 and TRBJ2-5; unclear D gene. The CDR3 length is 11 residues. Per the germline V gene, CDR1 is SQVTM and CDR2 is ANQGSEA. Between the trimmed V and J ends, which lost 5 bases and 4 bases, there was a span of 8 bases. Looking up the rest from reference TRBV29-1 and TRBJ2-5 gives the full variable domain: SAVISQKPSRDICQRGTSLTIQCQVDSQVTMMFWYRQQPGQSLTLIATANQGSEATYESGFVIDKFPISRPNLTFSTLTVSNMSPEDSSIYLCSVMDLETQYFGPGTRLLVL.

This clonotype was seen repeatedly, ten times or more. This chain links TRBV21-1 with TRBJ2-4; TRBD2 reflects the table's D call only, with no check against the DNA. TRBV21-1 is a listed pseudogene. The CDR3 consists of 17 residues. CDR3 nucleotide sequence: TGTGCCAGCAGAAAAGATGGGGGACTAAGGATCCAAAACATTCAGTACTTC. Protein sequence: CASRKDGGLRIQNIQYF.

As to this clonotype: Given a much more abundant clone one base away, this may be a read error. The V and J genes are TRBV3-1 and TRBJ2-7; D perhaps matches TRBD1 (5 bases). CDR3 length: 13 amino acids. Between the trimmed V and J ends, which lost 4 bases and 2 bases, there was a span of 9 bases. From germline, CDR1 is LGHDT and CDR2 YNNKEL (reference sequence). The CDR3 here is CASSRGSPYEQYF. The CDR3 nucleotides read TGTGCCAGCAGCCGGGGCAGTCCCTACGAGCAGTACTTC.

There are a few counts of this clonotype. V gene TRBV4-1 combines with J gene TRBJ2-7, with D perhaps TRBD1 (6 bases). The CDR3 is 15 amino acids. Germline CDR1 is MGHRA and CDR2 is YSYEKL. The germline V and J ends were trimmed by 1 base and 1 base, with 11 bases remaining between them. DNA for the CDR3: TGCGCCAGCAGCCAAGCCCGGACAGCTTCCTACGAGCAGTACTTC. Translating gives CASSQARTASYEQYF.

This clonotype was detected a few times. The rearrangement uses TRBV7-3 and TRBJ2-3, with D hard to call. The CDR3 loop spans 13 amino acids. The germline CDR1 and CDR2 sequences are SGHTA and FQGTGA. Trimming removed 5 bases at V and 6 bases at J, with 12 bases between. Written as DNA, the CDR3 is TGTGCCAGCAGCCAAATGCCTGTGGATACGCAGTATTTT. Protein product: CASSQMPVDTQYF.

A few counts support this clonotype. The chain has TRBV9 and TRBJ2-7; tentative D call: TRBD2 (5 bases). Trimming pared 0 bases from V and 5 bases from J, leaving 15 bases between. The germline gives CDR1 SGDLS, CDR2 YYNGEE. CDR3 length equals 15 residues. The CDR3: CASSVAGGPPNEQYF. Here the CDR3 DNA reads TGTGCCAGCAGCGTAGCAGGCGGGCCCCCGAACGAGCAGTACTTC.

In its sample, this clonotype was seen many times. The V call is TRBV6-2 or TRBV6-3, the J call TRBJ2-2, with no clear D. Germline V lookup: CDR1 MNHEY, CDR2 SVGEGT. V dropped 2 bases and J dropped 3 bases, with 19 bases sitting between them. The CDR3 contains 18 residues. In DNA, the CDR3 is TGTGCCAGCAGTTACCATCGCGACGGGTTTAGGGACACCGGGGAGCTGTTTTTT. Protein: CASSYHRDGFRDTGELFF.

This clonotype was counted a few times. This chain connects TRBV19 to TRBJ1-6; 7 nucleotides align to TRBD1. The germline gives CDR1 LNHDA, CDR2 SQIVND (reference sequence). CDR3 length equals 15 residues. The J segment lost 10 bases and the V segment lost 3 bases, leaving 9 bases of the junction unmatched. The DNA of the CDR3 is TGTGCCAGTAGTATTGGACAGGCGCTGGGATCACCCCTCCACTTT. Translating it yields CASSIGQALGSPLHF.

This clonotype was seen a few times. The CDR3 sequence is CATSGQGHNSPLHF. CDR3 coding DNA: TGTGCCACCAGCGGACAGGGCCATAATTCACCCCTCCACTTT. The chain is built from TRBV24-1 and TRBJ1-6; 8 bases agree with TRBD1. Germline CDR1 and CDR2: KGHDR and SFDVKD. The CDR3 has 14 amino acids. Losses at the gene ends were 7 bases for V and 5 bases for J; bases not matched to a gene: 3.

This clonotype was counted at least ten times. The chain has TRBV9 and TRBJ2-2; perhaps D is TRBD1 or TRBD2 (5 bases each). The CDR3 is made up of 18 amino acids. The V and J ends lost 0 bases and 6 bases respectively, with 21 bases between them. CDR1 and CDR2 (germline): SGDLS, YYNGEE. The CDR3 reads CASSVATSLSGGPGELFF. The CDR3 bases are TGTGCCAGCAGCGTAGCCACCTCGCTAAGTGGGGGACCCGGGGAGCTGTTTTTT.

This clonotype was observed a handful of times. The chain links TRBV11-1 to TRBJ2-5; D remains unclear. The CDR3 totals 12 residues. CDR1 and CDR2 (germline): SGHAT, FQDESV (reference sequence). The V end was cut by 1 base, the J end by 12 bases, with 12 bases between. The CDR3 region has the DNA TGTGCCAGCAGCTTAGATAGAGACGACAAGTACTTC. It yields the protein CASSLDRDDKYF.

This clonotype occurred many times. The J gene is TRBJ2-1, the V gene TRBV10-2; D unresolved. The V gene lost 6 bases and the J gene lost 0 bases, with 12 bases spanning the gap. The CDR3 consists of 15 residues. The V gene's germline CDR1 is WSHSY and CDR2 SAAADI. The DNA of the CDR3 is TGCGCCAGCAGGACGGGCGGAACCTCCTACAATGAGCAGTTCTTC. This gives the protein CASRTGGTSYNEQFF.

The sample holds many counts of this clonotype. This chain joins TRBV6-5 and TRBJ2-7; D is possibly TRBD2 (5 bases). This CDR3 is built from 13 residues. Looked up from germline, CDR1 is MNHEY and CDR2 is SVGAGI. V was shortened by 5 bases and J by 5 bases, with 13 bases between the two germline ends. The CDR3 nucleotides are TGTGCCAGCAGTCCTAGCCCCCTCGACGAGCAGTACTTC. Protein product: CASSPSPLDEQYF.

This clonotype was seen many times. The gene calls are TRBV7-2 and TRBJ2-2, with D perhaps matching TRBD2 (5 bases). There are 15 residues in the CDR3. Trimming stripped 1 base from V and 4 bases from J, with 10 bases between. Germline V gives CDR1 SGHTA, CDR2 FQGNSA. CDR3 nucleotides: TGTGCCAGCAGCTTAGGGTTTCGGGGCACCGGGGAGCTGTTTTTT. Translating it yields CASSLGFRGTGELFF.

In this sample, this clonotype turned up a few times. The rearrangement links TRBV6-2 or TRBV6-3 to TRBJ2-7, with D perhaps TRBD2 (6 bases). Germline-derived CDR1 and CDR2 are MNHEY and SVGEGT. The CDR3 runs 16 residues. V was pared by 2 bases and J by 3 bases, with 17 bases between. CDR3: CASSYARPGGIYEQYF. The DNA of the CDR3 is TGTGCCAGCAGTTACGCCCGGCCAGGCGGGATCTACGAGCAGTACTTC.

The rearrangement uses TRBV14 and TRBJ1-2; no clear D. Germline V gives CDR1 SGHDN, CDR2 FVKESK. The CDR3 spans 12 residues. Trimming left V 1 base short and J 8 bases short, with 8 bases between. This CDR3 is CASSQARSGYTF. CDR3 DNA sequence: TGTGCCAGCAGCCAAGCAAGGTCAGGCTACACCTTC.

This clonotype was recorded many times. The J gene is TRBJ1-2, the V gene TRBV20-1, with TRBD1 as a possible D gene (5 bases). Trimming stripped 3 bases from V and 0 bases from J, with 11 bases between. This CDR3 comprises 14 residues. CDR1 DFQATT and CDR2 SNEGSKA come from the germline V gene (reference sequence). The CDR3 bases are TGCAGTGCTAGTATTGGGGCGGCTAACTATGGCTACACCTTC. Its translation: CSASIGAANYGYTF.

This clonotype has at least ten counts. CDR3 protein: CASSQLYWTRGTQYF. CDR3 DNA sequence: TGTGCCAGCAGCCAACTGTATTGGACTAGGGGTACCCAGTACTTC. This sequence joins TRBV3-1 and TRBJ2-5; 7 bases map to TRBD2. The germline CDR1 and CDR2 sequences are LGHDT and YNNKEL (reference sequence). J gave up 8 bases and V 2 bases, and 11 bases lay outside the gene matches. The CDR3 is made up of 15 amino acids.

This clonotype was picked up many times. V usage is TRBV7-8 and J usage is TRBJ2-3, with 12 bases lining up with TRBD1. The CDR3 length is 13 residues. J lost 7 bases, V lost 5 bases, and 1 base had no gene match. CDR1 and CDR2 (germline): SGHVS, FQNEAQ. The CDR3 here is CASSGTGGYTQYF. In DNA form, the CDR3 reads TGTGCCAGCAGCGGGACAGGGGGCTATACGCAGTATTTT.

This clonotype was seen ten or more times. Here the CDR3 reads CASSKDPRSQGTTSTDTQYF. In DNA form, the CDR3 reads TGTGCCAGCAGCAAAGATCCTAGGAGTCAGGGGACAACTAGCACAGATACGCAGTATTTT. V gene TRBV21-1 combines with J gene TRBJ2-3; TRBD1, as called in the table, went unchecked against the DNA. TRBV21-1 is listed as a pseudogene. This CDR3 is 20 amino acids long.

The genes are TRBV6-6 and TRBJ2-3, with TRBD2 identical over 13 bases. Germline CDR1 reads MNHNY; CDR2 reads SVGAGI (reference sequence). This CDR3 is built from 19 residues. V lost 0 bases, J lost 1 base, and 7 bases stayed unmatched. The CDR3 bases are TGTGCCAGCAGTTACTCCCGGACTAGCGGGAGTGGGGGCACAGATACGCAGTATTTT. It yields the protein CASSYSRTSGSGGTDTQYF.

In its sample, this clonotype was seen many times. The rearrangement links TRBV9 to TRBJ1-6; TRBD1 matches at 7 bases. This CDR3 region has 14 residues. The V and J ends lost 6 bases and 8 bases, in that order; junction bases with no gene match: 8. CDR1 and CDR2 (germline): SGDLS, YYNGEE. The CDR3: CASTRQGLDSPLHF. The CDR3 DNA reads as TGTGCCAGCACCAGACAGGGCTTGGATTCACCCCTCCACTTT.

The gene calls are TRBV11-3 and TRBJ2-1; 8 bases are shared with TRBD2. Per the germline V gene, CDR1 is SGHNT and CDR2 is YENEEA. This CDR3 spans 15 amino acids. V trimming: 4 bases; J trimming: 1 base; junction bases outside the gene matches: 3. The CDR3 reads CASSSVAGSYNEQFF. In DNA, the CDR3 is TGTGCCAGCAGCTCAGTAGCGGGGTCCTACAATGAGCAGTTCTTC.

This clonotype was recorded many times. The V gene is TRBV20-1, the J gene TRBJ2-1, with TRBD2 identical over 7 bases. V shed 6 bases, J shed 7 bases, and the junction held 12 bases outside the gene matches. Germline lookup yields CDR1 DFQATT and CDR2 SNEGSKA (reference sequence). This CDR3 is 14 amino acids long. The CDR3 loop is CSALGGRGSNEQFF. The CDR3 DNA sequence: TGCAGTGCCCTCGGCGGGAGAGGGAGTAATGAGCAGTTCTTC.

This clonotype has a count of ten or more. The chain has TRBV20-1 and TRBJ2-7, with TRBD1 matching over 7 bases. The CDR3 has 12 amino acids. Germline V gene sequence: CDR1 DFQATT, CDR2 SNEGSKA (reference sequence). DNA of the CDR3: TGCAAAACACTGACAGGGAGAGGGGAGCAGTACTTC. This translates into CKTLTGRGEQYF.

CDR3 nucleotide sequence: TGTGCCAGCAGTGAAGCGCGGCTGGTTCGGGTTACGCAGTATTTT. Protein: CASSEARLVRVTQYF. The V call is TRBV2, the J call TRBJ2-3; D is uncertain. Germline V lookup: CDR1 SNHLY, CDR2 FYNNEI. The CDR3 has 15 residues. Trimming took off 0 bases at V and 8 bases at J, with 15 bases between the two ends.